A single sample is the source of the 4 T cell receptor beta chains below, sequenced in a study of cytomegalovirus exposure and HLA in healthy donors. Libraries were prepared by immunoSEQ multiplex PCR; TCRdb keeps only in-frame clonotypes and omits some of them. The sample has approximately 300,000 clones, about nine tenths seen once; the top ten hold approximately 1.1%. The sample comprised PBMCs. These receptors all stem from a woman in her thirties in good health and CMV-seropositive.

This clone was seen a single time. The chain is built from TRBV4-2 and TRBJ1-2; D is undetermined. The V end was cut by 0 bases, the J end by 3 bases, with 5 bases between. The CDR3 covers 13 residues. The germline V gene has CDR1 LGHNA and CDR2 YNFKEQ. In DNA, the CDR3 is TGTGCCAGCAGCCAAGACGGCGACTATGGCTACACCTTC. This encodes CASSQDGDYGYTF.

The rearrangement uses TRBV6-5 and TRBJ1-2; 8 bases map to TRBD1. The germline CDR1 and CDR2 sequences are MNHEY and SVGAGI. The CDR3 has 14 amino acids. With 4 bases clipped from V and 6 bases from J, the junction kept 7 bases outside the gene matches. Here the CDR3 DNA reads TGTGCCAGCAGTTTCCAGACAGGGGAAGATGGCTACACCTTC. The encoded protein is CASSFQTGEDGYTF.

A single count supports this clone. V gene TRBV7-3 combines with J gene TRBJ2-2, with TRBD1 as a possible D gene (6 bases). This CDR3 is 14 amino acids long. Germline CDR1 is SGHTA and CDR2 is FQGTGA. V was clipped by 3 bases and J by 4 bases, with 9 bases between them. CDR3: CASSFGRGTGELFF. For the CDR3, the DNA is TGTGCCAGCAGCTTTGGCAGGGGCACCGGGGAGCTGTTTTTT.

This clone was observed a single time. This sequence joins TRBV6-1 and TRBJ2-2; maybe TRBD2 (6 bases). Germline loops: CDR1 MNHNS, CDR2 SASEGT. The CDR3 runs to 14 residues. Trimming pared 5 bases from V and 3 bases from J, leaving 10 bases between. CDR3 amino acids: CASSTSTDTGELFF. As DNA, the CDR3 is TGTGCCAGCAGTACTAGCACCGACACCGGGGAGCTGTTTTTT.